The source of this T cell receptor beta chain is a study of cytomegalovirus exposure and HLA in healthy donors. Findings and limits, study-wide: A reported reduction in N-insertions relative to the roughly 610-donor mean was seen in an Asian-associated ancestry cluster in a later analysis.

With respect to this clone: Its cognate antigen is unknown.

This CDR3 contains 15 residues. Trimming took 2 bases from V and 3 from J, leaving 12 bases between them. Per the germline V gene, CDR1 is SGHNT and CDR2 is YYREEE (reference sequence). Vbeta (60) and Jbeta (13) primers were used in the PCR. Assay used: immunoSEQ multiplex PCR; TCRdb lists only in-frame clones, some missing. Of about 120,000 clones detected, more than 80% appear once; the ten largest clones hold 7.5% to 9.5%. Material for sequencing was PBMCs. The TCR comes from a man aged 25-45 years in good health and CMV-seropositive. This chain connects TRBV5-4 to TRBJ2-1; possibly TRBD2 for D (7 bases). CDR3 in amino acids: CASSFRGAVYNEQFF. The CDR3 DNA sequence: TGTGCCAGCAGCTTCCGGGGGGCGGTCTACAATGAGCAGTTCTTC.